This TCR beta chain was found in a study of response to subunit inactivated influenza vaccine. Trimming shortened V by 0 bases and J by 12 bases, and 15 bases separated the two germline ends. Germline CDR1 and CDR2: SGDLS and YYNGEE. This CDR3 spans 13 amino acids. TCRdb used MiXCR to reprocess the RT-PCR reads, holding one entry per CDR3 protein. The data hold some 540,000 distinct CDR3 sequences, with roughly 25% observed a single time. This sample also belongs to another study, concerning T cells expressing NK-cell markers. That source adds: With UMIs, 5'RACE template switching was used to make TCR beta cDNA. HCMV seropositivity characterized most of the eight sequenced donors, and seronegativity one. An anti-gamma-delta TCR antibody restricted sorting to alpha-beta TCR T cells in several experiments. The dominant NKG2C+ clonotypes represented about 1.0-7.5% of CD8+ T cells in five or six donors.

The receptor was isolated from a man aged 50 or older who received an inactivated influenza vaccine. Specimen: CD4+ T cells sorted from PBMCs, collected approximately 13 days after vaccination. The rearrangement links TRBV9 to TRBJ1-1, with unresolved D. CDR3 loop: CASSVGSLGSTFF. In DNA, the CDR3 is TGTGCCAGCAGCGTAGGGTCCCTGGGTTCTACTTTCTTT.